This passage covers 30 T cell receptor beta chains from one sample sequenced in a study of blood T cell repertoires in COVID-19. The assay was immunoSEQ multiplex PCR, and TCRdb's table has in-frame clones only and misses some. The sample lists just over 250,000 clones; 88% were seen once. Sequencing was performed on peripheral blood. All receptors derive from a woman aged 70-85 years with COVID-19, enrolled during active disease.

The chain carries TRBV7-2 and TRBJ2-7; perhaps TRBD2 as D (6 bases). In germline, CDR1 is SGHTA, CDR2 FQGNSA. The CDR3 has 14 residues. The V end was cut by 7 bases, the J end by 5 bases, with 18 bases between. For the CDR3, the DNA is TGTGCCAGCACCCCGGACTACCCCCCCCACGAGCAGTACTTC. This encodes CASTPDYPPHEQYF.

CDR3 bases: TGTGCCAGTAGGACCAGCGTGGGACAAATGGCGGATGAGCAGTTCTTC. This encodes CASRTSVGQMADEQFF. The chain uses TRBV19 and TRBJ2-1, with TRBD1 as a possible D gene (6 bases). The germline CDR1 and CDR2 sequences are LNHDA and SQIVND (reference sequence). The CDR3 has 16 amino acids. Trimming shortened V by 6 bases and J by 8 bases, and 23 bases separated the two germline ends.

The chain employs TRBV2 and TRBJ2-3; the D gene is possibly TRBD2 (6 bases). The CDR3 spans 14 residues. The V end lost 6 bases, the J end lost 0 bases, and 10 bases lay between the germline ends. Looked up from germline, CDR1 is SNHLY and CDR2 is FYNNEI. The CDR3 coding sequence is TGTGCCAGCAGGGCCGGGACTAGCACAGATACGCAGTATTTT. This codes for CASRAGTSTDTQYF.

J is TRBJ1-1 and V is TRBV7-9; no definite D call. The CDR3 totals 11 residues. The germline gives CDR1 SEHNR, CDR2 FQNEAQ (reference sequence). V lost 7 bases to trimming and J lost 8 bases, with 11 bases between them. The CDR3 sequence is CASTPGLEAFF. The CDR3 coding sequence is TGTGCCAGCACTCCCGGGTTGGAAGCTTTCTTT.

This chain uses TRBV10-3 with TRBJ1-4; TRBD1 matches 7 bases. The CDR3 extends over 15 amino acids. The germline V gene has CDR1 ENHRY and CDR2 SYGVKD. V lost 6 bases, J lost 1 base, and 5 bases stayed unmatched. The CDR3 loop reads CAIRDHRGTNEKLFF. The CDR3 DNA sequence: TGTGCCATCAGGGACCACAGGGGAACTAATGAAAAACTGTTTTTT.

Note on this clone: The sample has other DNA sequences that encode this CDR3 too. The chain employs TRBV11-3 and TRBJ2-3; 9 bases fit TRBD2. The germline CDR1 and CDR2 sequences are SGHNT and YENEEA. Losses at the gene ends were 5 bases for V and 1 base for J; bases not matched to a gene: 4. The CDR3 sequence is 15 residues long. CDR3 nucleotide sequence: TGTGCCAGCAGCCCACGGACTAGCGGCACAGATACGCAGTATTTT. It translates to CASSPRTSGTDTQYF.

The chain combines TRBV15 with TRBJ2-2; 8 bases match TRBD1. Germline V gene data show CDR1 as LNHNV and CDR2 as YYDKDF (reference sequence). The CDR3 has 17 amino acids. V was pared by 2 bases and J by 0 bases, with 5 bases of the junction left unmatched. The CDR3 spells CATSRPLGQANTGELFF. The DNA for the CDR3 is TGTGCCACCAGCAGACCCCTGGGACAGGCGAACACCGGGGAGCTGTTTTTT.

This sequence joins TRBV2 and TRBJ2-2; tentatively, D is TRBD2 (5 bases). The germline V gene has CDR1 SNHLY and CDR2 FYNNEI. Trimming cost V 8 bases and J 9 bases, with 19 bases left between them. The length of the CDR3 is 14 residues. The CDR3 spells CASSREQLARELFF. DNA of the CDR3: TGTGCCAGCTCAAGGGAGCAGCTCGCTCGGGAGCTGTTTTTT.

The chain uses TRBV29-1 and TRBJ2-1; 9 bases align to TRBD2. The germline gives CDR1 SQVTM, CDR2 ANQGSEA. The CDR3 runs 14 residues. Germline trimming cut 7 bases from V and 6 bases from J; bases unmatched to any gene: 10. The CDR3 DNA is TGCAGCGCCGCGGGGGGACTAGCTTCCAATGAGCAGTTCTTC. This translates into CSAAGGLASNEQFF.

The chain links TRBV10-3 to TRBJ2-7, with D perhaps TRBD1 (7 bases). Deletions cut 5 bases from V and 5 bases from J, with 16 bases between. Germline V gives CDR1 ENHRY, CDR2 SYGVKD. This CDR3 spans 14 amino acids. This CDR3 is CAISSPGGNNEQYF. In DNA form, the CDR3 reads TGTGCCATCAGTTCCCCAGGGGGGAACAACGAGCAGTACTTC.

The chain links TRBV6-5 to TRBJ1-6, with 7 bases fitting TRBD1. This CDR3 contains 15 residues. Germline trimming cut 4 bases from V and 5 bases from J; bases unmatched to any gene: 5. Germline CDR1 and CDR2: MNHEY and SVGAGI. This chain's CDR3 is CASSFAGTDNSPLHF. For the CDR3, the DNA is TGTGCCAGCAGTTTCGCCGGGACAGATAATTCACCCCTCCACTTT.

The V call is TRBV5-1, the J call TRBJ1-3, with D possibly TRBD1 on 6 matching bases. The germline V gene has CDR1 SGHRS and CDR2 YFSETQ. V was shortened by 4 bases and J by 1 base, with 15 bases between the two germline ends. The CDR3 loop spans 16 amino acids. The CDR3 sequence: CASSPQQGDSGNTIYF. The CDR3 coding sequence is TGCGCCAGCAGCCCACAACAGGGAGATTCTGGAAACACCATATATTTT.

As DNA, the CDR3 is TGTGCCAGCAGATTACAGGGGGTGAGCGGCTACACCTTC. Protein product: CASRLQGVSGYTF. The chain employs TRBV28 and TRBJ1-2, with 8 bases fitting TRBD1. The CDR3 is made up of 13 amino acids. Trimming at V came to 6 bases and at J to 8 bases, leaving 8 bases not matched to a gene. CDR1 is MDHEN and CDR2 is SYDVKM in the germline V gene.

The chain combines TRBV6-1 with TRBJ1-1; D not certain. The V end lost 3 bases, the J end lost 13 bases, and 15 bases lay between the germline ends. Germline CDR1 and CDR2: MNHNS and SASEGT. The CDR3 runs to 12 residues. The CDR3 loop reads CASSEVRQSGFF. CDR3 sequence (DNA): TGTGCCAGCAGTGAGGTTAGACAAAGCGGTTTCTTT.

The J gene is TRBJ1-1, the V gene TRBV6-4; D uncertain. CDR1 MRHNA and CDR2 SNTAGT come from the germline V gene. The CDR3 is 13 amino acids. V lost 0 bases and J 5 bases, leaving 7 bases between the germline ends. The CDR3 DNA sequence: TGTGCCAGCAGTGACTCCCGAGAGACTGAAGCTTTCTTT. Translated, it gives CASSDSRETEAFF.

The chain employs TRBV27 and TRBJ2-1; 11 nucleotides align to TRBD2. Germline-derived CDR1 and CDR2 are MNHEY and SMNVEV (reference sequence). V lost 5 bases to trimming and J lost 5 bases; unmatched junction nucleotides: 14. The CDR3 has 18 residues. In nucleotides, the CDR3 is TGTGCCAGCAGTCCAACCGGGACTAGCGGCTTCCTTAACAATGAGCAGTTCTTC. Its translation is CASSPTGTSGFLNNEQFF.

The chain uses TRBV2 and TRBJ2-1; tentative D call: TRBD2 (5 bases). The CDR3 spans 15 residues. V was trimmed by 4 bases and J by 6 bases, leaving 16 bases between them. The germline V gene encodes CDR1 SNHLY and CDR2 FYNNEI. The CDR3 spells CASSVEGSPFNEQFF. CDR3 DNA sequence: TGTGCCAGCAGTGTTGAGGGATCCCCTTTCAATGAGCAGTTCTTC.

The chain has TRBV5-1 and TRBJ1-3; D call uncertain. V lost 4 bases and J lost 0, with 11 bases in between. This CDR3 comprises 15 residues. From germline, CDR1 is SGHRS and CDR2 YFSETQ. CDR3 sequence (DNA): TGCGCCAGCAGCACCGCAGGTGGCTCTGGAAACACCATATATTTT. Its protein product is CASSTAGGSGNTIYF.

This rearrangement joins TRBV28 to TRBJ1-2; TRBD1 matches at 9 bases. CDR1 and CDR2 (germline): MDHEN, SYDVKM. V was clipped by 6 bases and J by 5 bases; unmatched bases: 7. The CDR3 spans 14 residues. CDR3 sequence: CASRQTGGSYGYTF. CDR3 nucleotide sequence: TGTGCCAGCAGGCAGACAGGGGGTTCGTATGGCTACACCTTC.

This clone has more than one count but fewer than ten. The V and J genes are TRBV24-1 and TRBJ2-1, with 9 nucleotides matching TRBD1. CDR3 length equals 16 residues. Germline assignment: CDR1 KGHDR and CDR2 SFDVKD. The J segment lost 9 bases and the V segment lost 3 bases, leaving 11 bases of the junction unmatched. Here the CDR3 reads CATSDPNYRGLGEQFF. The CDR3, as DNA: TGTGCCACCAGTGATCCTAATTACAGGGGGCTGGGTGAGCAGTTCTTC.

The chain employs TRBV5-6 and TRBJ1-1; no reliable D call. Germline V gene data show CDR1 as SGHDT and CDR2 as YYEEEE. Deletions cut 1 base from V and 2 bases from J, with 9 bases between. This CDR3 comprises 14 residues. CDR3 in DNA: TGTGCCAGCAGCTTGCCCACAGAAAACACTGAAGCTTTCTTT. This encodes CASSLPTENTEAFF.

CDR3 loop: CATQTGTGGGDTQYF. The DNA for the CDR3 is TGTGCCACACAGACAGGGACAGGGGGTGGGGATACGCAGTATTTT. This rearrangement joins TRBV28 to TRBJ2-3; 11 nucleotides agree with TRBD1. The CDR3 extends over 15 amino acids. Per the germline V gene, CDR1 is MDHEN and CDR2 is SYDVKM. J lost 6 bases, V lost 10 bases, and 12 bases had no gene match.

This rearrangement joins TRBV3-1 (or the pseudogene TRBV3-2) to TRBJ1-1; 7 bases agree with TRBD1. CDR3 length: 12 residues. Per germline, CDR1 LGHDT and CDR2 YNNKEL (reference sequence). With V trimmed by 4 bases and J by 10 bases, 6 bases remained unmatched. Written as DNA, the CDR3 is TGTGCCAGCAGCCCTAGACAGGGCTCAGCTTTCTTT. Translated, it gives CASSPRQGSAFF.

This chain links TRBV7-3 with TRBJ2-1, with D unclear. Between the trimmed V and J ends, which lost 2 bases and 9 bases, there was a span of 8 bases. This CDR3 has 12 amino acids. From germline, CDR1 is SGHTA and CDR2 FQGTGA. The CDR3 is CASSLPRGEQFF. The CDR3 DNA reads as TGTGCCAGCAGCTTACCGCGTGGTGAGCAGTTCTTC. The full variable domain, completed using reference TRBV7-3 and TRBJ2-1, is GAGVSQTPSNKVTEKGKYVELRCDPISGHTALYWYRQSLGQGPEFLIYFQGTGAADDSGLPNDRFFAVRPEGSVSTLKIQRTERGDSAVYLCASSLPRGEQFFGPGTRLTVL.

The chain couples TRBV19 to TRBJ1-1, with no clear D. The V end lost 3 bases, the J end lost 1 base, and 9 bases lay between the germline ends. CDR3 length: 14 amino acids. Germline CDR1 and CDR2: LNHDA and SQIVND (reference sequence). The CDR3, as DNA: TGTGCCAGTAGTATTGAGGGAGGGAACACTGAAGCTTTCTTT. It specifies CASSIEGGNTEAFF.

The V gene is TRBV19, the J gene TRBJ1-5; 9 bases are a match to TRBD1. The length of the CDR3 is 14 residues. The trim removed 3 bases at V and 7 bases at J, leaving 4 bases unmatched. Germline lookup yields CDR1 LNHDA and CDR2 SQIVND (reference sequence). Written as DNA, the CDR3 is TGTGCCAGTAGTATTACAGGGGGCGACCAGCCCCAGCATTTT. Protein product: CASSITGGDQPQHF.

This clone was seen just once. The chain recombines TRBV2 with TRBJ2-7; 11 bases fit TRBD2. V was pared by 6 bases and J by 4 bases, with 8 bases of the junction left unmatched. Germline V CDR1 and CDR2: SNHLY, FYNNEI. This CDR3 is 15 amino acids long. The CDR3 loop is CASRPTSGRGYEQYF. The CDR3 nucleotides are TGTGCCAGCAGACCTACTAGCGGGAGAGGTTACGAGCAGTACTTC.

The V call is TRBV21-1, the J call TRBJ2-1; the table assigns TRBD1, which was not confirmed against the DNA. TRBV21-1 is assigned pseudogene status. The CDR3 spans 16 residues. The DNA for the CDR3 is TGTGCCAGCAGCAAAGCTCAGGGGGCCCCCTACAATGAGCAGTTCTTC. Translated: CASSKAQGAPYNEQFF.

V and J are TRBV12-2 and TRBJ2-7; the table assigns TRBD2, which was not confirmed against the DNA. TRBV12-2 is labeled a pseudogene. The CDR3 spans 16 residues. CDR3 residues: CASRLALGLLRYEQYF. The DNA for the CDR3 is TGTGCAAGTCGCTTAGCACTTGGGTTGCTGCGGTACGAGCAGTACTTC.

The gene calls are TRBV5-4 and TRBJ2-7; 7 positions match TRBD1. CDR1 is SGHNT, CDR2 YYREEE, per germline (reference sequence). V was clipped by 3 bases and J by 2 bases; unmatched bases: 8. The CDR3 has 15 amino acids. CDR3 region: CASSSEPTGPYEQYF. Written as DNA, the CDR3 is TGTGCCAGCAGCTCCGAACCGACAGGGCCCTACGAGCAGTACTTC.